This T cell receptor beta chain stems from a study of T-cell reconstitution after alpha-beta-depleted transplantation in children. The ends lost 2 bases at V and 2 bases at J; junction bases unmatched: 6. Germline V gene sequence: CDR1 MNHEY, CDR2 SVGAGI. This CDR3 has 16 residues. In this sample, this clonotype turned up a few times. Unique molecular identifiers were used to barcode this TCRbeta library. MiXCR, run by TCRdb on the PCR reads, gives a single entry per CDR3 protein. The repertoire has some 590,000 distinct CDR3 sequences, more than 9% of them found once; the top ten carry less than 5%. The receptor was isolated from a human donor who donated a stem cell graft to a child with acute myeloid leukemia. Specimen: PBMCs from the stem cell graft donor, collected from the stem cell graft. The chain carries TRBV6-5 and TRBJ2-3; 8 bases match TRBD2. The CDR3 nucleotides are TGTGCCAGCAGTTACGGGGCGGGAGGAATCACAGATACGCAGTATTTT. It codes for CASSYGAGGITDTQYF.